This TCR beta chain was profiled in a study of T-cell memory formation after mild COVID-19. Study context: Largely, the TCR clusters proved donor specific. Study results and limitations: Those CD4+ clones that contracted were mainly in CM and EM (CD8+ ones in EMRA).

The CDR3 extends over 18 amino acids. J was trimmed by 6 bases and V by 7 bases; bases with no gene match: 16. Germline CDR1 and CDR2: SNHLY and FYNNEI. TCRdb reprocessed the 5' RACE reads with MiXCR, giving one entry per CDR3 protein. The sample carries 350,000 to 450,000 distinct CDR3 sequences, approximately 20% recorded once. On this clonotype itself: Its cognate antigen is unknown.

The clonotype originates from an adult woman who had mild COVID-19 (a few samples of this study predate the infection). Cell type and time point are not known. Sequences were obtained from PBMCs or a T cell subset sorted from them (not recorded which). The chain links TRBV2 to TRBJ2-7; TRBD2 matches 15 bases. The CDR3: CASNHNAGLAGGRLEQYF. The CDR3 DNA follows: TGTGCCAGCAACCATAATGCGGGACTAGCGGGGGGCCGTCTCGAGCAGTACTTC.